This is a list of T cell receptor beta chains from one sample in a study of CD8 T cells in ankylosing spondylitis. Each CDR3 protein is one row after TCRdb ran MiXCR on the 5' RACE reads. The repertoire holds about 260,000 distinct CDR3 sequences, with around 25% as singletons. Sequencing was carried out using blood, either unsorted or a sorted T cell fraction (not recorded which). These receptors all stem from a male donor with ankylosing spondylitis or in good health (not recorded which). The CDR3 runs from the conserved cysteine through the conserved F or W. D genes are given only for firm matches. Expanded clones get a size class; other rows say once, few or many, or leave the size out.

TRBD1,TRBJ2-2,TRBV12-3/TRBV12-4,many,14,CASKRDRAAGELFF,TGTGCCAGCAAGAGAGACAGGGCTGCCGGGGAGCTGTTTTTT
-,TRBJ1-1,TRBV10-3,-,14,CAISESGGLTEAFF,TGTGCCATCAGTGAGTCAGGGGGATTGACTGAAGCTTTCTTT
-,TRBJ2-1,TRBV5-1,-,13,CASSLLAYNEQFF,TGCGCCAGCAGCTTGTTGGCCTACAATGAGCAGTTCTTC
-,TRBJ2-5,TRBV1,many,14,CTSRPRGGRETQYF,TGCACCAGCAGACCACGGGGGGGCCGGGAGACCCAGTACTTC
TRBD1,TRBJ1-1,TRBV20-1,many,11,CSARTGAEAFF,TGCAGTGCTCGTACAGGGGCAGAAGCTTTCTTT
TRBD1,TRBJ1-4,TRBV11-2,few,15,CASSREQGLREKLFF,TGTGCCAGCAGCCGGGAACAGGGGTTAAGAGAAAAACTGTTTTTT
-,TRBJ1-5,TRBV5-5,-,13,CASSLTPYQPQHF,TGTGCCAGCAGCTTGACACCATATCAGCCCCAGCATTTT
-,TRBJ2-3,TRBV28,many,14,CASSSQGPGDTQYF,TGTGCCAGCAGTAGTCAGGGTCCCGGAGATACGCAGTATTTT
-,TRBJ2-7,TRBV20-1,many,12,CSAVKGAYEQYF,TGCAGTGCTGTCAAGGGGGCCTACGAGCAGTACTTC
TRBD1,TRBJ2-7,TRBV7-2,-,14,CASSFLGQGYEQYF,TGTGCCAGCAGCTTCTTGGGACAGGGGTACGAGCAGTACTTC
-,TRBJ2-7,TRBV10-3,few,14,CAISGGPTPHEQYF,TGTGCCATCAGTGGTGGGCCCACCCCTCACGAGCAGTACTTC
TRBD1,TRBJ2-5,TRBV5-1,many,14,CASSLQGAGETQYF,TGCGCCAGCAGCTTACAGGGGGCGGGAGAGACCCAGTACTTC
TRBD2,TRBJ2-1,TRBV2,-,15,CASSEFRSSGGRQFF,TGTGCCAGCAGTGAATTCCGGTCTAGCGGGGGTAGGCAGTTCTTC
-,TRBJ2-4,TRBV12-3/TRBV12-4,-,14,CASSLSHTIAIQYF,TGTGCCAGCAGTTTAAGTCACACGATAGCCATTCAGTACTTC
-,TRBJ2-3,TRBV12-5,few,15,CASGLRRGETDTQYF,TGTGCTAGTGGTCTAAGACGGGGAGAGACAGATACGCAGTATTTT
-,TRBJ2-3,TRBV20-1,-,14,CSARAPRGRDTQYF,TGCAGTGCTAGAGCCCCCAGGGGCCGGGATACGCAGTATTTT
TRBD2,TRBJ2-1,TRBV28,-,13,CATLYPGGNEQFF,TGTGCCACCCTGTATCCGGGGGGGAATGAGCAGTTCTTC
-,TRBJ1-1,TRBV5-6,-,13,CASSLDEGGRAFF,TGTGCCAGCAGCTTGGACGAAGGGGGGAGGGCTTTCTTT
-,TRBJ2-1,TRBV15,-,13,CATSLAGFYEQFF,TGTGCCACCAGCTTGGCAGGGTTCTATGAGCAGTTCTTC
TRBD2,TRBJ2-7,TRBV11-2,-,14,CASSTTSDGYEQYF,TGTGCCAGCAGCACAACTAGCGACGGGTACGAGCAGTACTTC
-,TRBJ1-1,TRBV7-2,many,15,CASSLKGNWVTEAFF,TGTGCCAGCAGCTTAAAAGGCAACTGGGTCACTGAAGCTTTCTTT
-,TRBJ2-2,TRBV12-3/TRBV12-4,many,14,CASSLRLSSRELFF,TGTGCCAGCAGTTTACGTCTCTCTTCCCGGGAGCTGTTTTTT
-,TRBJ2-3,TRBV20-1,-,15,CSAGERARSTDTQYF,TGCAGTGCCGGAGAGAGGGCGCGGAGCACAGATACGCAGTATTTT
-,TRBJ2-3,TRBV12-3/TRBV12-4,many,15,CASSPRTASTDTQYF,TGTGCCAGCAGTCCAAGGACGGCTAGCACAGATACGCAGTATTTT
TRBD1,TRBJ2-7,TRBV12-3/TRBV12-4,many,15,CASSPRRGPSYEQYF,TGTGCCAGCAGCCCCCGCAGGGGGCCAAGCTACGAGCAGTACTTC
-,TRBJ2-1,TRBV6-1,-,15,CASIVFDAEDNEQFF,TGTGCCAGCATCGTATTTGATGCGGAGGACAATGAGCAGTTCTTC
-,TRBJ1-4,TRBV7-9,many,14,CASSERGIGEKLFF,TGTGCCAGCAGCGAAAGGGGGATAGGAGAAAAACTGTTTTTT
TRBD1,TRBJ2-2,TRBV7-9,-,15,CASSFGTANTGELFF,TGTGCCAGCAGCTTTGGGACAGCGAACACCGGGGAGCTGTTTTTT
-,TRBJ2-7,TRBV5-6,-,13,CASSYGQTYEQYF,TGTGCCAGCAGCTATGGACAGACCTACGAGCAGTACTTC
-,TRBJ2-5,TRBV7-2,few,12,CASSHPSKTQYF,TGTGCCAGCAGTCATCCGTCGAAGACCCAGTACTTC
-,TRBJ2-5,TRBV20-1,-,12,CSAEVAFEAQYF,TGCAGTGCTGAAGTGGCTTTCGAGGCCCAGTACTTC
-,TRBJ2-7,TRBV12-3/TRBV12-4,many,13,CASTITAHYEQYF,TGTGCCAGCACGATAACAGCCCACTACGAGCAGTACTTC
-,TRBJ2-7,TRBV10-3,-,15,CAIGSSGSFKGEQYF,TGTGCCATCGGATCCTCCGGGAGCTTCAAGGGGGAGCAGTACTTC
TRBD1,TRBJ1-1,TRBV20-1,many,14,CSARFDRVNTEAFF,TGCAGTGCTAGATTCGACAGGGTGAACACTGAAGCTTTCTTT
-,TRBJ2-5,TRBV5-1,many,14,CASSPGRLQETQYF,TGCGCCAGCAGCCCTGGGCGGTTACAAGAGACCCAGTACTTC
-,TRBJ2-3,TRBV19,few,16,CASSTSPSSRGDTQYF,TGTGCCAGTAGTACTTCTCCTAGCTCCCGGGGAGATACGCAGTATTTT
-,TRBJ2-7,TRBV18,-,14,CASSPGLGSHEQYF,TGTGCCAGCTCACCCGGGTTAGGCAGCCACGAGCAGTACTTC
-,TRBJ2-2,TRBV6-1,-,15,CASTGGGENTGELFF,TGTGCCAGCACCGGTGGAGGAGAGAACACCGGGGAGCTGTTTTTT
-,TRBJ2-3,TRBV28,-,14,CASSRKGGTDTQYF,TGTGCCAGCAGTAGGAAGGGGGGGACAGATACGCAGTATTTT
-,TRBJ2-7,TRBV15,few,11,CAPMAGYEQYF,TGTGCCCCGATGGCCGGCTACGAGCAGTACTTC
-,TRBJ2-2,TRBV24-1,-,16,CATSDGRRAGTGELFF,TGTGCCACCAGTGATGGGCGCAGGGCCGGCACCGGGGAGCTGTTTTTT
TRBD1,TRBJ1-4,TRBV6-1,few,14,CASGDRGVNEKLFF,TGTGCCAGCGGTGACAGGGGAGTTAATGAAAAACTGTTTTTT
TRBD2,TRBJ2-1,TRBV20-1,few,14,CTRGGGSSYNEQFF,TGCACCCGCGGGGGGGGTAGCTCCTACAATGAGCAGTTCTTC
-,TRBJ2-2,TRBV7-6,-,13,CASSPRATGELFF,TGTGCCAGCAGCCCCAGGGCTACCGGGGAGCTGTTTTTT
-,TRBJ1-1,TRBV10-2,many,13,CASSDPVNTEAFF,TGCGCCAGCAGTGACCCCGTGAACACTGAAGCTTTCTTT
TRBD1,TRBJ2-2,TRBV12-3/TRBV12-4,few,17,CTFSLQRLQGAPGELFF,TGTACCTTCAGTTTACAAAGGCTCCAGGGGGCTCCCGGGGAGCTGTTTTTT
TRBD2,TRBJ2-1,TRBV29-1,few,14,CSVGLLAAYNEQFF,TGCAGCGTAGGACTACTAGCGGCCTACAATGAGCAGTTCTTC
TRBD2,TRBJ2-7,TRBV12-3/TRBV12-4,-,14,CASSSSGGASEQYF,TGTGCCAGCAGTTCGAGCGGGGGGGCCTCCGAGCAGTACTTC
TRBD1,TRBJ2-7,TRBV10-3,-,18,CAISERHPGTGGFYEQYF,TGTGCCATCAGTGAGCGTCACCCCGGGACAGGGGGATTCTACGAGCAGTACTTC
-,TRBJ2-3,TRBV7-9,-,13,CASSWDSRDTQYF,TGTGCCAGCAGCTGGGACTCTCGGGATACGCAGTATTTT
-,TRBJ2-1,TRBV5-1,-,13,CASSSTGNNEQFF,TGCGCCAGCAGCTCAACAGGGAACAATGAGCAGTTCTTC
-,TRBJ1-1,TRBV19,-,14,CASSIYGGGPEAFF,TGTGCCAGTAGTATCTACGGGGGTGGACCTGAAGCTTTCTTT